Listed below are T cell receptor beta chains from one sample, sequenced in a study of blood T cell repertoires in COVID-19. Clones were read by immunoSEQ multiplex PCR, and TCRdb kept only the in-frame ones, dropping some. Of about 35,000 clones listed, around 87% are singletons. The specimen sequenced was peripheral blood. The origin of the receptors is a human donor in a cohort sampled during active COVID-19. The conserved cysteine and the conserved F or W are not part of the CDR3 here. A D gene is named only where the DNA matches it firmly. The size field is filled for only some rows; it gives once, few, many or a size class.

j_gene: TRBJ2-3
d_gene: .
v_gene: TRBV6-2/TRBV6-3
abundance: .
CDR3aa: ASSRNGGADTQY

j_gene: TRBJ2-7
d_gene: .
v_gene: TRBV7-9
abundance: .
CDR3aa: ASGRNSYEQY

j_gene: TRBJ1-5
d_gene: TRBD1
v_gene: TRBV5-8
abundance: once
CDR3aa: ASSQGQGSGGNQPQH

j_gene: TRBJ2-7
d_gene: .
v_gene: TRBV3-1/TRBV3-2
abundance: .
CDR3aa: ASSPHWGSTESYEQY

j_gene: TRBJ2-1
d_gene: .
v_gene: TRBV7-9
abundance: .
CDR3aa: ASSPTRDLLYNEQF

j_gene: TRBJ1-6
d_gene: .
v_gene: TRBV6-5
abundance: .
CDR3aa: ASKRQVVNSPLH

j_gene: TRBJ1-2
d_gene: .
v_gene: TRBV5-1
abundance: .
CDR3aa: ASSRGGEGGYT

j_gene: TRBJ1-1
d_gene: .
v_gene: TRBV19
abundance: .
CDR3aa: ASRTSGPGYTEAF

j_gene: TRBJ2-7
d_gene: .
v_gene: TRBV24-1
abundance: .
CDR3aa: ATGGGGASYEQY

j_gene: TRBJ2-2
d_gene: TRBD2
v_gene: TRBV5-4
abundance: .
CDR3aa: ASSTSLAGGRIGELF

j_gene: TRBJ1-5
d_gene: TRBD1
v_gene: TRBV6-6
abundance: .
CDR3aa: ASGGTEIWNQPQH

j_gene: TRBJ1-1
d_gene: TRBD1
v_gene: TRBV6-2/TRBV6-3
abundance: once
CDR3aa: ASSKNQGVKAF

j_gene: TRBJ2-7
d_gene: .
v_gene: TRBV4-1
abundance: few
CDR3aa: ASSQGGGGYEQY

j_gene: TRBJ2-1
d_gene: .
v_gene: TRBV18
abundance: .
CDR3aa: ASSAGGGGGYNEQF

j_gene: TRBJ2-2
d_gene: .
v_gene: TRBV18
abundance: few
CDR3aa: ASSPTGIAGELF

j_gene: TRBJ2-7
d_gene: .
v_gene: TRBV7-8
abundance: many
CDR3aa: ASSLAEYEQY

j_gene: TRBJ2-5
d_gene: .
v_gene: TRBV7-8
abundance: .
CDR3aa: ASSLNLKETQY

j_gene: TRBJ1-5
d_gene: TRBD1
v_gene: TRBV19
abundance: .
CDR3aa: ASSQTGASNQPQH